The 31 T cell receptor beta chains presented below share a single source sample, sequenced in a study of blood T cell repertoires in COVID-19. Assay used: immunoSEQ multiplex PCR; TCRdb lists only in-frame clones, some missing. The sample records 120,000 or so clones, approximately 90% being singletons. The sequenced sample consisted of peripheral blood. These receptors all come from a woman in her 50s with acute or convalescent COVID-19.

This clone has only one observation. The chain has TRBV7-2 and TRBJ2-7; TRBD2 might be the D (5 bases). This CDR3 spans 16 amino acids. The germline V and J ends were trimmed by 0 bases and 3 bases, with 15 bases remaining between them. Per the germline V gene, CDR1 is SGHTA and CDR2 is FQGNSA. CDR3 residues: CASSLAPASSYYEQYF. CDR3 sequence (DNA): TGTGCCAGCAGCTTAGCTCCGGCTAGCAGCTACTACGAGCAGTACTTC.

Comment on this clone: The junction shows a germline mismatch at one end, possibly a read error. The chain employs TRBV6-5 and TRBJ2-2; perhaps TRBD2 as D (6 bases). Germline-derived CDR1 and CDR2 are MNHEY and SVGAGI. CDR3 length: 15 amino acids. The CDR3 loop is CAGRASGQNTGELFF. The CDR3 region has the DNA TGTGCCGGCAGGGCCAGCGGGCAAAACACCGGGGAGCTGTTTTTT.

This chain links TRBV29-1 with TRBJ2-5, with D perhaps matching TRBD2 (5 bases). CDR1 SQVTM and CDR2 ANQGSEA come from the germline V gene. The CDR3 has 14 amino acids. V was pared by 4 bases and J by 5 bases, with 17 bases between. The CDR3, as DNA: TGCAGCGTTGGGAGGCTCATCGAAGGGGAGACCCAGTACTTC. This gives the protein CSVGRLIEGETQYF.

The V call is TRBV6-1, the J call TRBJ1-6; 9 nucleotides align to TRBD1. Germline V lookup: CDR1 MNHNS, CDR2 SASEGT. Losses at the gene ends were 4 bases for V and 5 bases for J; bases not matched to a gene: 9. CDR3 length equals 17 residues. The CDR3 DNA follows: TGTGCCAGCAGTGCCTCTCCGACAGGGGGGGATAATTCACCCCTCCACTTT. Translated, it gives CASSASPTGGDNSPLHF.

The V and J genes are TRBV7-9 and TRBJ2-7; D is ambiguous. CDR3 length: 12 amino acids. Looked up from germline, CDR1 is SEHNR and CDR2 is FQNEAQ (reference sequence). V lost 1 base to trimming and J lost 7 bases, with 8 bases between them. The CDR3, as DNA: TGTGCCAGCAGCTTAGACTCGAGGGAGCAGTACTTC. Residues: CASSLDSREQYF.

The CDR3 DNA sequence: TGTGCCACCAGCAGAGAGGCGGGGAGGAGCAATCAGCCCCAGCATTTT. This encodes CATSREAGRSNQPQHF. The chain has TRBV15 and TRBJ1-5, with no clear D. The germline V gene encodes CDR1 LNHNV and CDR2 YYDKDF (reference sequence). This CDR3 region has 16 residues. V was pared by 0 bases and J by 1 base, with 10 bases between.

With regard to this clone: This same CDR3 is encoded by further DNA sequences in the sample. This chain connects TRBV7-9 to TRBJ2-1; 7 positions match TRBD2. V lost 3 bases, J lost 4 bases, and 3 bases stayed unmatched. The CDR3 contains 14 residues. CDR1 and CDR2 (germline): SEHNR, FQNEAQ (reference sequence). The CDR3 sequence is CASSLAGVYNEQFF. In nucleotides, the CDR3 is TGTGCCAGCAGCTTGGCGGGAGTTTACAATGAGCAGTTCTTC.

On this clone itself: At the DNA level, this CDR3 is encoded by other sequences in the same sample as well. The rearrangement uses TRBV10-3 and TRBJ1-1; D may be TRBD1 (6 bases). The V gene lost 1 base and the J gene lost 1 base, with 7 bases spanning the gap. CDR1 is ENHRY and CDR2 is SYGVKD in the germline V gene. The CDR3 is 14 amino acids. The DNA for the CDR3 is TGTGCCATCAGTGAGTGGGGGCAGAACACTGAAGCTTTCTTT. Protein: CAISEWGQNTEAFF.

The chain carries TRBV3-1 (or the pseudogene TRBV3-2) and TRBJ1-1; possible D gene TRBD1, 6 bases. Trimming removed 4 bases from V and 1 base from J, with 13 bases in between. The germline gives CDR1 LGHDT, CDR2 YNNKEL (reference sequence). The CDR3 length is 15 residues. The CDR3 spells CASSPPTGRNTEAFF. In nucleotides, the CDR3 is TGTGCCAGCAGCCCTCCGACAGGCCGGAACACTGAAGCTTTCTTT.

This clone has only one observation. The chain employs TRBV28 and TRBJ2-7; 7 bases line up with TRBD1. CDR1 is MDHEN and CDR2 is SYDVKM in the germline V gene. This CDR3 has 13 amino acids. J was trimmed by 7 bases and V by 6 bases; bases with no gene match: 9. CDR3 protein: CASRGTATGEQYF. CDR3 nucleotides: TGTGCCAGCAGAGGGACAGCTACGGGGGAGCAGTACTTC.

This chain uses TRBV7-2 with TRBJ2-7; maybe TRBD1 (6 bases). Looked up from germline, CDR1 is SGHTA and CDR2 is FQGNSA. The germline V and J ends were trimmed by 1 base and 2 bases, with 12 bases remaining between them. The CDR3 has 15 amino acids. The CDR3 spells CASSLGTGHAYEQYF. CDR3 in DNA: TGTGCCAGCAGCTTAGGAACAGGGCATGCCTACGAGCAGTACTTC.

The chain links TRBV6-5 to TRBJ1-1; maybe TRBD1 (5 bases). V lost 7 bases and J lost 11, with 23 bases in between. Germline CDR1 and CDR2: MNHEY and SVGAGI. The CDR3 loop spans 14 amino acids. The CDR3 DNA is TGTGCCAGCAATCTACTTGAAGGGAGGACACCGGCTTTCTTT. Amino acids: CASNLLEGRTPAFF.

DNA for the CDR3: TGTGCCAGTAGTATAGCTGAAGGGGGCTCTTGGTACTACGAGCAGTACTTC. Translating it yields CASSIAEGGSWYYEQYF. The chain is built from TRBV19 and TRBJ2-7, with 7 bases identical to TRBD1. V dropped 1 base and J dropped 3; count of bases not matched to a gene: 12. Per the germline V gene, CDR1 is LNHDA and CDR2 is SQIVND (reference sequence). This CDR3 region has 17 residues.

This CDR3 reads CATSDDYASNTGELFF. DNA of the CDR3: TGTGCCACCAGTGACGACTACGCTTCCAACACCGGGGAGCTGTTTTTT. The chain carries TRBV24-1 and TRBJ2-2; a possible D gene is TRBD2 (5 bases). Germline V lookup: CDR1 KGHDR, CDR2 SFDVKD. The CDR3 sequence is 16 residues long. The germline V and J ends were trimmed by 4 bases and 2 bases, with 13 bases remaining between them.

V is TRBV6-5 and J is TRBJ2-7; tentatively, D is TRBD1 (6 bases). The CDR3 totals 13 residues. Looked up from germline, CDR1 is MNHEY and CDR2 is SVGAGI. The V end was cut by 6 bases, the J end by 3 bases, with 12 bases between. The CDR3 protein is CASSRTAHYEQYF. In nucleotides, the CDR3 is TGTGCCAGCAGCAGGACAGCCCACTACGAGCAGTACTTC.

The V and J genes are TRBV4-2 and TRBJ2-1, with TRBD1 as a possible D gene (5 bases). V was cut by 1 base and J by 0 bases, with 7 bases left in between. Per the germline V gene, CDR1 is LGHNA and CDR2 is YNFKEQ. The CDR3 is made up of 15 amino acids. The CDR3 spells CASSQVRGSYNEQFF. The DNA of the CDR3 is TGTGCCAGCAGCCAAGTAAGGGGCTCCTACAATGAGCAGTTCTTC.

V is TRBV3-1 (or the pseudogene TRBV3-2) and J is TRBJ2-1, with D perhaps TRBD1 (6 bases). Trimming cost V 1 base and J 5 bases, with 12 bases left between them. The CDR3 covers 15 residues. CDR1 is LGHDT, CDR2 YNNKEL, per germline (reference sequence). The CDR3 loop is CASSQAPRGHNEQFF. For the CDR3, the DNA is TGTGCCAGCAGCCAAGCCCCCAGGGGCCACAATGAGCAGTTCTTC.

CDR3 nucleotide sequence: TGTGCCATCAGTAAAGAAGGGGGCCTTTTGAACACTGAAGCTTTCTTT. Amino acid sequence: CAISKEGGLLNTEAFF. The chain couples TRBV10-3 to TRBJ1-1; 7 nucleotides line up with TRBD1. This CDR3 is 16 amino acids long. Germline loops: CDR1 ENHRY, CDR2 SYGVKD. V shed 5 bases, J shed 0 bases, and the junction held 9 bases outside the gene matches.

The rearrangement joins TRBV6-6 to TRBJ1-2; TRBD1 matches at 7 bases. V trimming: 6 bases; J trimming: 7 bases; junction bases outside the gene matches: 8. CDR3 length: 13 residues. From germline, CDR1 is MNHNY and CDR2 SVGAGI (reference sequence). CDR3 nucleotide sequence: TGTGCCAGCAGGGACAGGCACCTTCCTGGCTACACCTTC. As protein: CASRDRHLPGYTF.

The V and J genes are TRBV24-1 and TRBJ2-1, with 8 bases matching TRBD1. V dropped 3 bases and J dropped 5; count of bases not matched to a gene: 8. The CDR3 covers 16 residues. Germline V lookup: CDR1 KGHDR, CDR2 SFDVKD. CDR3 DNA: TGTGCCACCAGTGATGGCAGGACAGGGTGGAACAATGAGCAGTTCTTC. Translating gives CATSDGRTGWNNEQFF.

The CDR3 is CASSPSGTSGSYEQYF. CDR3 nucleotides: TGTGCCAGCAGCCCATCCGGGACTAGCGGATCCTACGAGCAGTACTTC. The gene calls are TRBV7-8 and TRBJ2-7; 11 nucleotides agree with TRBD2. V was pared by 5 bases and J by 1 base, with 7 bases of the junction left unmatched. Germline lookup yields CDR1 SGHVS and CDR2 FQNEAQ. The CDR3 runs to 16 residues. The full variable domain, in which reference TRBV7-8 and TRBJ2-7 provide the parts outside the CDR3, is GAGVSQSPRYKVAKRGQDVALRCDPISGHVSLFWYQQALGQGPEFLTYFQNEAQLDKSGLPSDRFFAERPEGSVSTLKIQRTQQEDSAVYLCASSPSGTSGSYEQYFGPGTRLTVT.

This clone was recorded once. The rearrangement links TRBV7-9 to TRBJ2-3, with a possible D match to TRBD2 (6 bases). The ends were cut back, 5 bases at V and 1 base at J, with 16 bases in the middle. This CDR3 spans 16 amino acids. The germline CDR1 and CDR2 sequences are SEHNR and FQNEAQ (reference sequence). The CDR3 is CASSAGKASGTDTQYF. The CDR3 nucleotides read TGTGCCAGCAGCGCCGGAAAGGCTAGCGGCACAGATACGCAGTATTTT. Supplemented by reference TRBV7-9 and TRBJ2-3, the full variable domain reads DTGVSQNPRHKITKRGQNVTFRCDPISEHNRLYWYRQTLGQGPEFLTYFQNEAQLEKSRLLSDRFSAERPKGSFSTLEIQRTEQGDSAMYLCASSAGKASGTDTQYFGPGTRLTVL.

The J gene is TRBJ2-6, the V gene TRBV11-2; D remains unclear. The germline gives CDR1 SGHAT, CDR2 FQNNGV. The V end was cut by 6 bases, the J end by 9 bases, with 15 bases between. The CDR3 sequence is 14 residues long. This CDR3 reads CASSSDPEVNVLTF. The CDR3 DNA reads as TGTGCCAGCAGTTCTGACCCCGAGGTCAACGTCCTGACTTTC.

This chain joins TRBV28 and TRBJ2-7, with 13 nucleotides matching TRBD2. Germline CDR1 reads MDHEN; CDR2 reads SYDVKM. J was trimmed by 3 bases and V by 5 bases; bases with no gene match: 10. The CDR3 runs to 17 residues. The CDR3 bases are TGTGCCAGCAGTCACGCCCGGACTAGCGGGAGCAACTACGAGCAGTACTTC. Translated: CASSHARTSGSNYEQYF.

J is TRBJ2-3 and V is TRBV21-1; the table's TRBD2 call for D was not verified on the DNA. TRBV21-1 is annotated as a pseudogene. The CDR3 has 16 residues. CDR3 protein: CASSPGKRERADTQYF. The DNA of the CDR3 is TGTGCCAGCAGCCCAGGGAAGCGGGAGAGGGCAGATACGCAGTATTTT.

V usage is TRBV6-7 and J usage is TRBJ2-5; 7 bases fit TRBD1. TRBV6-7 is identified as an open reading frame with a role that is uncertain. This CDR3 has 15 amino acids. Trimming cost V 2 bases and J 2 bases; bases outside gene matches: 5. Here the CDR3 reads CASSYTPGQQETQYF. CDR3 sequence (DNA): TGTGCCAGCAGTTACACCCCGGGACAGCAAGAGACCCAGTACTTC.

The chain couples TRBV6-5 to TRBJ1-2; TRBD1 is a possible D gene (5 bases). CDR1 MNHEY and CDR2 SVGAGI come from the germline V gene. V was pared by 6 bases and J by 8 bases, with 13 bases between. CDR3 length: 12 amino acids. CDR3 DNA sequence: TGTGCCAGCAGAGACAGATCTTCGGGCTACACCTTC. Translating it yields CASRDRSSGYTF.

The chain recombines TRBV11-2 with TRBJ2-6; 8 positions match TRBD1. CDR3 length equals 13 residues. Trimming cost V 6 bases and J 9 bases; bases outside gene matches: 4. Germline CDR1 and CDR2: SGHAT and FQNNGV. The CDR3 protein is CASSSDRVNVLTF. The CDR3 DNA is TGTGCCAGCAGTTCGGACAGGGTCAACGTCCTGACTTTC.

The chain recombines TRBV5-8 with TRBJ2-1, with TRBD1 matching over 7 bases. The junction had 6 bases not matched to a gene; V was cut back by 6 bases and J by 0 bases. Germline assignment: CDR1 SGHTS and CDR2 YDEGEE. The CDR3 is 15 amino acids. The CDR3 sequence: CASIKDRSSYNEQFF. For the CDR3, the DNA is TGTGCCAGCATCAAGGACAGGAGCTCCTACAATGAGCAGTTCTTC.

In nucleotides, the CDR3 is TGTGCCAGCAGCTCTAGGGGACAGGGTGGAGAAAAACTGTTTTTT. This translates into CASSSRGQGGEKLFF. This chain uses TRBV5-4 with TRBJ1-4, with 9 bases aligning to TRBD1. The V segment lost 3 bases and the J segment 8 bases; nucleotides outside the gene matches: 8. Germline values: CDR1 SGHNT, CDR2 YYREEE (reference sequence). The CDR3 loop spans 15 amino acids.

This clone was seen only once. V is TRBV30 and J is TRBJ2-2; D is unclear. Trimming removed 1 base at V and 0 bases at J, with 6 bases between. The CDR3 has 14 amino acids. The germline gives CDR1 GTSNPN, CDR2 SVGIG (reference sequence). Here the CDR3 DNA reads TGTGCCTGGAGTGGTGGCCCGAACACCGGGGAGCTGTTTTTT. It is translated as CAWSGGPNTGELFF. Looking up the rest from reference TRBV30 and TRBJ2-2 gives the full variable domain: SQTIHQWPATLVQPVGSPLSLECTVEGTSNPNLYWYRQAAGRGLQLLFYSVGIGQISSEVPQNLSASRPQDRQFILSSKKLLLSDSGFYLCAWSGGPNTGELFFGEGSRLTVL.